This note documents a single TCR beta chain sequence. It has no known antigen specificity. No per-base quality is available; no much larger clone lies one base away. The roughly 37 donors, aged about 6 to 100 years, were systemically healthy Caucasian individuals from Russia. Around 9.7 milliliters of peripheral blood were collected from each donor into EDTA-treated Vacutainer tubes. Ficoll-Paque density-gradient centrifugation was used to isolate PBMCs, with at least 7 million per sample. Total RNA was extracted from PBMCs with Trizol reagent, with at least 6 micrograms obtained per sample. For every donor, flow cytometry on a PBMC aliquot measured the percentage of naive CD45RAhigh/CD27high T cells. The data were obtained in a study of blood T cells in healthy people across ages (dated by TCRdb to 2013 to 2016). Describing the broader study: In model experiments, roughly one uniquely barcoded TCR beta cDNA molecule per two T cells was captured by template switching. The study measured age-related changes in TCR beta repertoire diversity using deep sequencing normalized with unique cDNA molecular identifiers. Four age groups were formed from the donors: young (average roughly 15 years), middle-aged (roughly 38), aged (roughly 59) and long-lived (more than 75). To avoid experimental bias, donors of different ages were distributed randomly across sequencing lanes. Using the same blood draw, the study looked at two additional independent replicas of 1 million unique cDNA reads for two donors, one aged 18 to 30 and the other aged 80 or older.

What the research found in general, with its limitations: Because the CMV infection status of the donors was unknown, age-related changes in expanded clonotypes may potentially have been confounded. Estimates of total diversity based on one million sequenced T cells were regarded as lower bounds and as underestimates. As age increased, observed TCR beta diversity per million T cells dropped in a roughly linear way, and a significant reduction was already evident by age 40. The long-lived group showed more naive CD4+ T cells, fewer expanded clones and increased TCR diversity than the aged group, suggesting age selection. Since profiling was done on bulk unsorted PBMCs, naive and antigen-experienced compartments could not be conclusively compared. There was a strong correlation between observed TCR beta diversity and the percentage of naive T cells measured by flow cytometry.

Library generation was performed with 5' RACE. The sequencer listed for this sample is Illumina HiSeq 2500. The second PCR ran for about 6 to 11 cycles and used a J-beta primer mix along with a sample-barcoded 5' primer. A unique molecular identifier was introduced onto each TCR beta cDNA molecule by a template-switch 5' adaptor carrying 12 random nucleotides. Each sample yielded at least 2.5 million CDR3-containing paired-end reads. First-strand cDNA synthesis was performed from all RNA using the Mint cDNA synthesis kit, with priming by a TRBC-specific oligonucleotide. Following uracil-DNA glycosylase treatment, a first 18-cycle PCR with universal primers M1SS and BC2_uni_R was performed on all cDNA. Per the authors' processing: For normalization, 1 million high-quality reads, each with a distinct molecular identifier, were randomly selected from each sample. Reads sharing molecular identifiers were discarded rather than binned into consensus sequences. MiTCR, set to a Q25 quality threshold and the strictest error-elimination algorithm, was used for CDR3 identification, clonotype clustering and error correction. Lower-bound total TCR beta diversity was estimated with a nonparametric unseen species model using Euler transformation. TCRdb took the public reads, trimmed them with fastp at Q25, ran MiXCR for clone calling and kept in-frame beta chains. Rows are combined by CDR3 protein, so each entry shows the most common genes and DNA. The V and J calls shown here were made by TCRdb, not taken from the authors' results. The sample includes about 810,000 distinct CDR3 sequences, with roughly 40% observed a single time. The top ten hold 13% of the sample.

Sequences were obtained from blood. This TCR was recovered from a man between 18 and 29 years old in good health.

The bases are TGTGCCAGCAGCTGGACTAGCGGGGAGACCTACGAGCAGTACTTC. Translated, this gives CASSWTSGETYEQYF. The rearrangement combines TRBV7-8 with TRBJ2-7, and TRBD2 matches 12 of the central bases. Relative to germline, V is missing 4 bases and J is missing 2 bases, with 3 bases of the junction outside any gene match. The CDR3 spans 15 residues, from the cysteine through the phenylalanine. Only the CDR3 region is kept as DNA, spanning 45 bases read in frame from base 1. According to the germline V gene, CDR1 reads SGHVS and CDR2 reads FQNEAQ.